This T cell receptor (beta chain) derives from a study of OX40 agonist ivuxolimab in advanced cancers. Study summary: Dosing consisted of intravenous ivuxolimab at 0.01 to 10 mg/kg every 2 weeks.

Some clones are missing from TCRdb's copy, which holds only in-frame ones; the method was immunoSEQ multiplex PCR. The sample yields 55,000 to 75,000 clones, more than 70% seen once. Trimming left V 1 base short and J 2 bases short, with 6 bases between. CDR1 SNHLY and CDR2 FYNNEI come from the germline V gene. The CDR3 is made up of 13 amino acids. The source is an adult with an advanced solid tumor such as melanoma, head and neck, liver or kidney cancer. V and J are TRBV2 and TRBJ2-7; D remains unclear. Here the sequenced sample was CD4+ or CD8+ T cells sorted from blood, taken in a trial of the OX40 agonist ivuxolimab. The CDR3 reads CASSEDSTYEQYV. CDR3 sequence (DNA): TGTGCCAGCAGTGAAGACAGTACCTACGAGCAGTACGTC.